The sequence of this T cell receptor (beta chain) was determined in a study of blood T cell repertoires in COVID-19. Some clones are missing from TCRdb's copy, which holds only in-frame ones; the method was immunoSEQ multiplex PCR. The table includes 400,000 to 550,000 clones, about 85% detected once. Participants' own reports of clinical history determined their cohort assignment. The V and J ends lost 5 bases and 3 bases respectively, with 16 bases between them. The CDR3 runs to 16 residues. The V gene's germline CDR1 is KGHDR and CDR2 SFDVKD. This sequence originates from a woman younger than 30 with acute COVID-19. The sample taken for sequencing was PBMCs or T cells enriched from blood (not recorded which). The gene calls are TRBV24-1 and TRBJ1-3; possible D gene TRBD1, 5 bases. CDR3: CATSANGGGSGNTIYF. The CDR3 DNA reads as TGTGCCACCAGTGCGAACGGGGGGGGGAGTGGAAACACCATATATTTT.